This T cell receptor (beta chain) was captured in a study of cytomegalovirus exposure and HLA in healthy donors. Study findings and constraints: Most of the TCR beta V segments (in an earlier analysis) were productive either about 87% or about 30% of the time. Roughly even sequencing depth across donors was the assumption behind the presence/absence analyses. Accurate predictions that matched the HLA-A and HLA-B alleles of most subjects were reportedly made from TCR beta sequences.

Researchers ran the PCR with 60 Vbeta and 13 Jbeta primers. Only in-frame clones appear in the TCRdb table, and some are missing; sequencing was by immunoSEQ multiplex PCR. Among over 250,000 clones listed, just over 70% were seen once. Of note for this clone: The antigen is unknown. Other nucleotide sequences from this sample produce the same CDR3.

The sample comprised PBMCs. The TCR was taken from a female donor in good health and CMV-seronegative.

The CDR3 loop reads CASSVGGMNTEAFF. The CDR3 coding sequence is TGTGCCAGCAGCGTAGGGGGCATGAACACTGAAGCTTTCTTT. The chain couples TRBV9 to TRBJ1-1; tentative D call: TRBD1 (5 bases). V lost 0 bases and J 0 bases, leaving 6 bases between the germline ends. Germline V gives CDR1 SGDLS, CDR2 YYNGEE. This CDR3 is 14 amino acids long.